The sequence of this TCR beta chain was determined in a study of T cell responses to AZD1222 COVID-19 vaccine. Whole-study findings and limits: No repertoire was sampled before or during the peak T cell response, only after it.

This CDR3 contains 15 residues. Germline lookup yields CDR1 SGHTA and CDR2 FQGTGA. Trimming removed 6 bases at V and 1 base at J, with 16 bases between. Remarks on this clone: What it binds is not known.

The table came from immunoSEQ multiplex PCR; TCRdb's copy has only in-frame clones and leaves some out. The sample holds tens of thousands of clones, approximately 90% seen once. Sequencing was performed on peripheral blood, taken on day 0 of AZD1222 vaccination. The receptor was isolated from an adult in good health. The chain employs TRBV7-3 and TRBJ2-7; possible D gene TRBD2, 6 bases. DNA of the CDR3: TGTGCCAGCAGACCAGGGACTGTGGGGTCCTACGAGCAGTACTTC. This gives the protein CASRPGTVGSYEQYF.